The TCR beta chain under discussion was sequenced for a study of T-cell reconstitution after alpha-beta-depleted transplantation in children. Notes on the study in general: Once a year had passed after transplant, T-cell counts and diversity came mostly from newly produced T cells. Elevated TCRbeta diversity at day 60 was traced, in some patients, to surviving recipient T cells and thymic progenitors. Where alpha-beta T cells came from about two months after transplant was reportedly several hundred expanded graft clones.

Turning to this clonotype: Antigen unknown.

The TCRbeta library was prepared with unique molecular identifiers. In TCRdb, the PCR reads were re-called with MiXCR into one record per CDR3 protein. The data hold 780,000 or so distinct CDR3 sequences, with about 16% observed a single time. Germline loops: CDR1 MNHNS, CDR2 SASEGT. This CDR3 is 16 amino acids long. Trimming took 6 bases from V and 5 from J; bases not matched to a gene: 15. This TCR was sampled from a male patient under 18 who had a stem cell transplant for acute lymphoblastic leukemia, so the T cells may come from the graft donor. This rearrangement joins TRBV6-1 to TRBJ2-5; 7 bases are a match to TRBD1. The sample in question was PBMCs, mostly from graft donor cells, obtained 360 days after TCRalphabeta/CD19-depleted stem cell transplant. The CDR3 protein is CASSNRGRELRETQYF. CDR3 sequence (DNA): TGTGCCAGCAGCAACAGGGGAAGGGAGCTAAGGGAGACCCAGTACTTC.